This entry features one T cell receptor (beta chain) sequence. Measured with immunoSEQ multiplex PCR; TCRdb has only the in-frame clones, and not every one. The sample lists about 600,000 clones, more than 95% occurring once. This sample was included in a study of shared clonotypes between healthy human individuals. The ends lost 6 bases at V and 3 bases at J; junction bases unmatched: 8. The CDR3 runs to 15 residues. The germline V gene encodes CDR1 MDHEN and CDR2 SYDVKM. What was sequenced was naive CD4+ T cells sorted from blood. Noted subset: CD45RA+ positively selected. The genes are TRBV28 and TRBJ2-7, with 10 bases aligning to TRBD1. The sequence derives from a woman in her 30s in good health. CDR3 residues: CASSLPGQGFYEQYF. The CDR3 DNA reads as TGTGCCAGCAGCCTACCGGGACAGGGGTTCTACGAGCAGTACTTC.